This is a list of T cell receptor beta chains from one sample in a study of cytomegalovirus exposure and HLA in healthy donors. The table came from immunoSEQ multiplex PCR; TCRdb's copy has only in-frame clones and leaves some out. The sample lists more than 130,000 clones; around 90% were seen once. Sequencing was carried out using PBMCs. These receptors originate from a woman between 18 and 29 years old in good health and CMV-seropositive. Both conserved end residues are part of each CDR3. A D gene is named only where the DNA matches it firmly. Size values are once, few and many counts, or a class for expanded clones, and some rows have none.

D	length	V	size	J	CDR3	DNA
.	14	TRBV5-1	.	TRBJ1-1	CASSPRGGGTEAFF	TGCGCCAGCAGCCCGCGAGGAGGCGGCACTGAAGCTTTCTTT
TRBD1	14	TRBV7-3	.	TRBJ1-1	CASSFTGANTEAFF	TGTGCCAGCAGCTTTACAGGGGCGAACACTGAAGCTTTCTTT
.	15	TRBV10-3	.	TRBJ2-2	CAISESRSYTGELFF	TGTGCCATCAGTGAGTCGCGGTCGTACACCGGGGAGCTGTTTTTT
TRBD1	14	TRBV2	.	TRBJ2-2	CASRADRGAGELFF	TGTGCCAGCAGGGCAGACAGGGGAGCCGGGGAGCTGTTTTTT
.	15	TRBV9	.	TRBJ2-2	CASSVDVRRAGELFF	TGTGCCAGCAGCGTAGATGTCCGGCGGGCCGGGGAGCTGTTTTTT
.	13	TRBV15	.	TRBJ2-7	CATSRDYPYEQYF	TGTGCCACCAGCCGAGACTACCCCTACGAGCAGTACTTC
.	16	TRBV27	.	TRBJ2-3	CASSLLTTPGTDTQYF	TGTGCCAGCAGTTTATTAACTACCCCAGGCACAGATACGCAGTATTTT
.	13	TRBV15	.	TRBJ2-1	CATFSGLNNEQFF	TGTGCCACCTTTTCGGGTCTGAACAATGAGCAGTTCTTC
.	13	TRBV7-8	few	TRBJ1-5	CASSRQINQPQHF	TGTGCCAGCAGCAGACAGATCAATCAGCCCCAGCATTTT
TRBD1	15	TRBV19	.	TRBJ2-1	CASSTLWTGDNEQFF	TGTGCCAGTAGTACACTCTGGACAGGGGACAATGAGCAGTTCTTC
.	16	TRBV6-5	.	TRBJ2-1	CASSYAWESSYNEQFF	TGTGCCAGCAGTTACGCTTGGGAGAGCTCCTACAATGAGCAGTTCTTC
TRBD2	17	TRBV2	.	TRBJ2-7	CASSEALPSGNPYEQYF	TGTGCCAGCAGTGAAGCGCTTCCCAGCGGGAACCCCTACGAGCAGTACTTC
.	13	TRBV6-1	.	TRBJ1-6	CATNRVGNSPLHF	TGTGCCACAAACAGGGTGGGAAATTCACCCCTCCACTTT
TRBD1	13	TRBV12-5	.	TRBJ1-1	CASGFRDRGPAFF	TGTGCTAGTGGTTTTAGGGATAGGGGGCCAGCTTTCTTT
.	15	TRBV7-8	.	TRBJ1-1	CASSSRGGYNTEAFF	TGTGCCAGCAGCTCTCGGGGGGGATACAACACTGAAGCTTTCTTT
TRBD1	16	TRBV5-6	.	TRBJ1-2	CASSFSSGGGHYGYTF	TGTGCCAGCAGCTTTTCTTCAGGGGGCGGTCACTATGGCTACACCTTC
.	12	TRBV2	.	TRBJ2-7	CASTLGGFEQYF	TGTGCCAGCACCCTCGGGGGATTCGAGCAGTACTTC
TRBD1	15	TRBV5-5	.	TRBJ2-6	CASSATGVRANVLTF	TGTGCCAGCAGCGCGACAGGGGTAAGGGCCAACGTCCTGACTTTC